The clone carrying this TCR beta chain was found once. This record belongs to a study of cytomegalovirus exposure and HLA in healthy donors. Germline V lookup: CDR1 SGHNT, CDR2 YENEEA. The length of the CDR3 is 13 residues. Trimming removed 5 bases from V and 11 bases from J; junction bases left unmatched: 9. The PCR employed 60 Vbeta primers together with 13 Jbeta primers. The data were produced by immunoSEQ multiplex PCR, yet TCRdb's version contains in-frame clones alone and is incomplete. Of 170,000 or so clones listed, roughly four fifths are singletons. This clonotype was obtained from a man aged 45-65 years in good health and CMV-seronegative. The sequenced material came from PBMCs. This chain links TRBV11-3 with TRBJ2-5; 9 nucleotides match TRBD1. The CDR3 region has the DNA TGTGCCAGCAGCCTGGGACAGGGAGGGTTGCAGTACTTC. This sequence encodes CASSLGQGGLQYF.